This T cell receptor beta chain was captured in a study of blood T cell repertoires in COVID-19. Looking at the study overall: The United States, Italy and Spain were the sources of the acute and convalescent COVID-19 samples.

Trimming stripped 8 bases from V and 4 bases from J, with 20 bases between. The CDR3 is 15 residues long. Germline assignment: CDR1 ENHRY and CDR2 SYGVKD. Participant-given clinical history determined each cohort assignment. The table came from immunoSEQ multiplex PCR; TCRdb's copy has only in-frame clones and leaves some out. The sample contains 400,000 to 500,000 clones, 88% of which appear only once. The chain employs TRBV10-3 and TRBJ1-1; D not certain. The TCR was taken from a woman aged 40 to 55 who had recovered from COVID-19. Specimen: PBMCs or T cells enriched from blood (not recorded which). For the CDR3, the DNA is TGTGCCATCGGTCTAGCGTCAGACGGTTTCACTGAAGCTTTCTTT. Protein sequence: CAIGLASDGFTEAFF.